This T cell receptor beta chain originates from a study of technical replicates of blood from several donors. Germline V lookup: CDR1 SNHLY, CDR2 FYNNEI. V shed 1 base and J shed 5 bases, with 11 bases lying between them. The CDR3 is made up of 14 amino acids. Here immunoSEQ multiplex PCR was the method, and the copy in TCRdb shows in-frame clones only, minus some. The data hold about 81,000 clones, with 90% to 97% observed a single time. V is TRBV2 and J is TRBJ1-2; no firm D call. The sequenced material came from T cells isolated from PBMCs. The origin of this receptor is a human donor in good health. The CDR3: CASSEVEGRYGYTF. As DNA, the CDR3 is TGTGCCAGCAGTGAAGTGGAGGGCAGATATGGCTACACCTTC.